Listed below are T cell receptor beta chains from one sample, sequenced in a study of vaccination effects on CD4 cells after COVID-19. TCRdb's copy holds only in-frame clones and misses some; the assay was immunoSEQ multiplex PCR. The table records roughly 23,000 clones, around 70% of them present only once. Antigens for these TCRs are unknown. The starting material was CD4+ T cells from PBMCs cultured with HCoV-NL63 spike peptides, obtained after COVID-19 vaccination. The receptors were sampled from a human donor who received a COVID-19 vaccine. Each CDR3 is given with its conserved first and last residue. The D gene is left open where the match is weak. The size field is filled for only some rows; it gives once, few, many or a size class.

j_gene: TRBJ2-1
v_gene: TRBV2
abundance: NA
d_gene: TRBD2
CDR3aa: CASSDTSGSLGEQFF
CDR3nt: TGTGCCAGCAGTGATACTAGCGGGAGTCTTGGTGAGCAGTTCTTC

j_gene: TRBJ2-7
v_gene: TRBV30
abundance: NA
d_gene: NA
CDR3aa: CAWSVSKNYEQYF
CDR3nt: TGTGCCTGGAGTGTATCCAAGAACTACGAGCAGTACTTC

j_gene: TRBJ2-3
v_gene: TRBV24-1
abundance: NA
d_gene: NA
CDR3aa: CATSDYTRDPTDTQYF
CDR3nt: TGTGCCACCAGTGATTACACCAGAGACCCCACAGATACGCAGTATTTT

j_gene: TRBJ1-5
v_gene: TRBV5-6
abundance: NA
d_gene: TRBD1
CDR3aa: CASSVDRESNQPQHF
CDR3nt: TGTGCCAGCAGCGTCGACAGGGAGAGCAATCAGCCCCAGCATTTT

j_gene: TRBJ1-3
v_gene: TRBV6-6
abundance: few
d_gene: NA
CDR3aa: CASMWGGASGNTIYF
CDR3nt: TGTGCCAGCATGTGGGGCGGGGCCTCTGGAAACACCATATATTTT

j_gene: TRBJ2-2
v_gene: TRBV5-1
abundance: NA
d_gene: TRBD1
CDR3aa: CASSLVGQGTGELFF
CDR3nt: TGCGCCAGCAGCTTGGTTGGACAGGGGACCGGGGAGCTGTTTTTT

j_gene: TRBJ2-2
v_gene: TRBV5-4
abundance: NA
d_gene: NA
CDR3aa: CASSGSTSTGELFF
CDR3nt: TGTGCCAGCAGCGGCTCGACTAGCACCGGGGAGCTGTTTTTT

j_gene: TRBJ1-2
v_gene: TRBV12-3/TRBV12-4
abundance: NA
d_gene: NA
CDR3aa: CASSSDSFYGYTF
CDR3nt: TGTGCCAGCAGTTCGGACAGTTTTTATGGCTACACCTTC

j_gene: TRBJ2-5
v_gene: TRBV5-1
abundance: few
d_gene: TRBD1
CDR3aa: CASSLRGQGAWETQYF
CDR3nt: TGCGCCAGCAGCTTGAGGGGACAGGGGGCGTGGGAGACCCAGTACTTC

j_gene: TRBJ2-3
v_gene: TRBV10-2
abundance: NA
d_gene: TRBD2
CDR3aa: CASSPHLTSGRTDTQYF
CDR3nt: TGCGCCAGCAGTCCCCACCTCACTAGCGGACGCACAGATACGCAGTATTTT

j_gene: TRBJ2-2
v_gene: TRBV18
abundance: NA
d_gene: NA
CDR3aa: CASSPSQTGELFF
CDR3nt: TGTGCCAGCTCACCCTCCCAAACCGGGGAGCTGTTTTTT

j_gene: TRBJ2-1
v_gene: TRBV5-5
abundance: NA
d_gene: NA
CDR3aa: CASSFGGVYNEQFF
CDR3nt: TGTGCCAGCAGCTTCGGCGGGGTCTACAATGAGCAGTTCTTC

j_gene: TRBJ2-5
v_gene: TRBV5-6
abundance: few
d_gene: TRBD2
CDR3aa: CASSPGLQETQYF
CDR3nt: TGTGCCAGCAGCCCGGGACTACAAGAGACCCAGTACTTC

j_gene: TRBJ2-5
v_gene: TRBV12-5
abundance: NA
d_gene: NA
CDR3aa: CASGSTSLPGGNQETQYF
CDR3nt: TGTGCTAGTGGTTCCACATCCCTCCCTGGCGGGAACCAAGAGACCCAGTACTTC